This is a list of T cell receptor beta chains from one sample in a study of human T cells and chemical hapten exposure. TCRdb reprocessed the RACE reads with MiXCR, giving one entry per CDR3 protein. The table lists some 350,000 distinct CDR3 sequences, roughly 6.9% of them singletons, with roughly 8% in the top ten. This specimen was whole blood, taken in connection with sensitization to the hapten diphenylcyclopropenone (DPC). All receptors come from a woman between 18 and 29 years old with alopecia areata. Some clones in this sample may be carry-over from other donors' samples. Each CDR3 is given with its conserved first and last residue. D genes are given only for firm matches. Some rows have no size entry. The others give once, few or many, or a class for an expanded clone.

TGTGCCAGTGTGCCCCCGGGACTGCCTGCTGAGCAGTTCTTC,CASVPPGLPAEQFF,.,TRBV6-6,TRBJ2-1,few
TGTGCCAGCTCACCGAGACAGGGGGCGACTGGCTACACCTTC,CASSPRQGATGYTF,TRBD1,TRBV18,TRBJ1-2,many
TGCAGTGCTTTAGGGAGCACAGATACGCAGTATTTT,CSALGSTDTQYF,.,TRBV20-1,TRBJ2-3,many
TGTGCCAGCAGTTACCATGGACAGAACACAGATACGCAGTATTTT,CASSYHGQNTDTQYF,.,TRBV6-2/TRBV6-3,TRBJ2-3,many
TGCAGCGTCGCATTAGCGGGGGGAAACACAGATACGCAGTATTTT,CSVALAGGNTDTQYF,TRBD2,TRBV29-1,TRBJ2-3,many
TGTGCCAGCAGGTCCACAGGGGACCAAAAAAACATTCAGTACTTC,CASRSTGDQKNIQYF,TRBD1,TRBV28,TRBJ2-4,many
TGTGCCAGCAGCTTAGTAGGCAGGAGGGTGTACACCGGGGAGCTGTTTTTT,CASSLVGRRVYTGELFF,.,TRBV7-8,TRBJ2-2,.
TGTGCCAGCAGTGAAGCCGGGACAAGTCCGACGGAATTT,CASSEAGTSPTEF,.,TRBV6-4,TRBJ1-3,many
TGTGCCAGCAGCCGACAGGGGGCGACGCGGTTCGGGCAGTTCTTC,CASSRQGATRFGQFF,TRBD1,TRBV5-6,TRBJ2-1,many
TGTGCCAGCAGTTACTCGGGGTTCTACGAGCAGTACTTC,CASSYSGFYEQYF,.,TRBV6-5,TRBJ2-7,many
TGTGCCAGCAGGCCCCAGGGGTCCTACGAGCAGTACTTC,CASRPQGSYEQYF,.,TRBV6-1,TRBJ2-7,.
TGTGCCAGCAGTTACACCGGACTCCCAAGGGGCGAGCAGTACTTC,CASSYTGLPRGEQYF,.,TRBV6-5,TRBJ2-7,many
TGTGCCAGCAGCCAGATCGGGACCAGCGACGAGCAGTACTTC,CASSQIGTSDEQYF,.,TRBV3-1,TRBJ2-7,.
TGTGCCAGCAGCTCGCTTTACGGGCTTCAGCCCTATGGCTACACCTTC,CASSSLYGLQPYGYTF,.,TRBV9,TRBJ1-2,few
TGTGCCAGCAGTTTAAAAGGCCCCCTGGACACTGAAGCTTTCTTT,CASSLKGPLDTEAFF,.,TRBV28,TRBJ1-1,few
TGTGCCAGCAGTGTCCGGGGGTCATCCTACGAGCAGTACTTC,CASSVRGSSYEQYF,.,TRBV12-3/TRBV12-4,TRBJ2-7,few
TGTGCCAGCAGTTCCGGGACAGGGGTGAACACTGAAGCTTTCTTT,CASSSGTGVNTEAFF,TRBD1,TRBV6-5,TRBJ1-1,many
TGTGCCAGCAGCATTGAAGGCGGGGTAGGGTTAAGCAATCAGCCCCAGCATTTT,CASSIEGGVGLSNQPQHF,.,TRBV7-9,TRBJ1-5,few
TGCAGTGCTTCGCGACAGGGGGAAAAACTGTTTTTT,CSASRQGEKLFF,TRBD1,TRBV20-1,TRBJ1-4,few
TGCGCCAGCAGCCTACAGGGTGGCGATGAGCAGTTCTTC,CASSLQGGDEQFF,.,TRBV4-1,TRBJ2-1,many
TGTGCCAGCAGTGTAGCCACGGGCCTCAACACCGGGGAGCTGTTTTTT,CASSVATGLNTGELFF,.,TRBV25-1,TRBJ2-2,few
TGCAGTGCCCCCATGGGATTTTTCGCGGGGGGAAACGAGCAGTACTTC,CSAPMGFFAGGNEQYF,TRBD2,TRBV20-1,TRBJ2-7,.
TGCAGTGCTAGTCTCCAGATGGACACTGAAGCTTTCTTT,CSASLQMDTEAFF,.,TRBV20-1,TRBJ1-1,.
TGTGCCAGCAGTTTATCTCGGGGGAGCGAGCAGTACTTC,CASSLSRGSEQYF,.,TRBV28,TRBJ2-7,many
TGCGCCAGCAGCCAAGATAGAGGGGGCAGATACAATGAGCAGTTCTTC,CASSQDRGGRYNEQFF,TRBD1,TRBV4-3,TRBJ2-1,many
TGCAGTGCCCCGACTAGCGGGGGACTCAATGAGCAGTTCTTC,CSAPTSGGLNEQFF,TRBD2,TRBV20-1,TRBJ2-1,few
TGTGCCAGCAGCCCGGACACGAAAGGGTCAAGGGATGGCTACACCTTC,CASSPDTKGSRDGYTF,.,TRBV6-5,TRBJ1-2,.
TGCAGCGTTATGACAGGGGGACATGAAAAACTGTTTTTT,CSVMTGGHEKLFF,TRBD1,TRBV29-1,TRBJ1-4,few
TGTGCCAGCAGCCAGGCCCTGGGGGGGCGGTTGTACGAGCAGTACTTC,CASSQALGGRLYEQYF,.,TRBV3-1,TRBJ2-7,few
TGCAGTGCTAGAGATCGGACAGGGGCCGTCTATGGCTACACCTTC,CSARDRTGAVYGYTF,TRBD1,TRBV20-1,TRBJ1-2,.
TGCGCCAGCAGCTTGGAACCCCCTAAGGGGACCCAGTACTTC,CASSLEPPKGTQYF,.,TRBV5-1,TRBJ2-5,few
TGTGCCAGCAGAAGAGCGGGAACCGGGGAGCTGTTTTTT,CASRRAGTGELFF,TRBD2,TRBV12-3/TRBV12-4,TRBJ2-2,few
TGCAGTGCCATTCGGGGCAGAGGCCTCTACGAGCAGTACTTC,CSAIRGRGLYEQYF,.,TRBV20-1,TRBJ2-7,few
TGTGCCAGCAGTTACATGGGGGATGCCCACTATGGCTACACCTTC,CASSYMGDAHYGYTF,.,TRBV6-5,TRBJ1-2,few
TGTGCCAGCAGTTCCCAACAGGGGGTTGAAAACACCATATATTTT,CASSSQQGVENTIYF,TRBD1,TRBV6-5,TRBJ1-3,few
TGTGCCAGCAGCTTAAGGGAGCAAGCGCAGTATTTT,CASSLREQAQYF,.,TRBV7-8,TRBJ2-3,few
TGCGCCAGCAGCTTGGGACAGAGTCCCTACGAGCAGTACTTC,CASSLGQSPYEQYF,.,TRBV5-1,TRBJ2-7,many
TGCAGTGGGAGGGGGGGTCCTTTTAGCACAGATACGCAGTATTTT,CSGRGGPFSTDTQYF,.,TRBV20-1,TRBJ2-3,few
TGTGCCAGCAGCTTAGAGGGGGCGGGTACAGATACGCAGTATTTT,CASSLEGAGTDTQYF,.,TRBV11-2,TRBJ2-3,few
TGCAGCGTTGAAAAAGGAACAGGGTGGGGAAACACTGAAGCTTTCTTT,CSVEKGTGWGNTEAFF,.,TRBV29-1,TRBJ1-1,many
TGTGCCAGCAGTGAGGGAACTGGGTCGACAGATACGCAGTATTTT,CASSEGTGSTDTQYF,.,TRBV6-4,TRBJ2-3,.
TGTGCCAGCAGTATATGGGGCGATGAAAAACTGTTTTTT,CASSIWGDEKLFF,.,TRBV7-2,TRBJ1-4,.
TGTGCCAGTTGCAGGGGGTTGGATCAGCCCCAGCATTTT,CASCRGLDQPQHF,TRBD1,TRBV5-5,TRBJ1-5,.
TGTGCCAGTACGACAGGGTACGGCAATCAGCCCCAGCATTTT,CASTTGYGNQPQHF,TRBD1,TRBV6-2/TRBV6-3,TRBJ1-5,few
TGCGCCAGCAGCCAAGAGTTTAAGGTCGGCTACACCTTC,CASSQEFKVGYTF,.,TRBV4-3,TRBJ1-2,few
TGCAGTGCCGGGACAGGGCGCCAAGGCACTGAAGCTTTCTTT,CSAGTGRQGTEAFF,TRBD1,TRBV20-1,TRBJ1-1,few
TGTGCCAGTCGCGGATTACAAGGGGGCAATTCACCCCTCCACTTT,CASRGLQGGNSPLHF,TRBD1,TRBV19,TRBJ1-6,many